A selection of T cell receptor beta chains follows, all from one sample in a study of blood T cell repertoires in COVID-19. TCRdb's copy holds only in-frame clones and misses some; the assay was immunoSEQ multiplex PCR. The sample shows about 45,000 clones, around nine tenths of them seen only once. The source material was peripheral blood. Every receptor here comes from a man aged 65 to 79 with active COVID-19. The CDR3 runs from the conserved cysteine through the conserved F or W.

j_call: TRBJ2-3; v_call: TRBV5-1; cdr3_aa: CASSFGLAGGPSTDTQYF
j_call: TRBJ1-2; v_call: TRBV5-6; cdr3_aa: CASRPWDRRYGYTF
j_call: TRBJ2-1; v_call: TRBV19; cdr3_aa: CASNPGQGGYNEQFF
j_call: TRBJ1-3; v_call: TRBV6-5; cdr3_aa: CASSYSGSSSGNTIYF
j_call: TRBJ2-4; v_call: TRBV28; cdr3_aa: CASSSSTRANIQYF
j_call: TRBJ2-7; v_call: TRBV11-1; cdr3_aa: CASSPATSGRIYEQYF
j_call: TRBJ1-2; v_call: TRBV15; cdr3_aa: CATSESGQQLVYGYTF
j_call: TRBJ1-2; v_call: TRBV25-1; cdr3_aa: CASSNRGSVGYTF
j_call: TRBJ2-7; v_call: TRBV6-2/TRBV6-3; cdr3_aa: CASSPTGGGYEQYF
j_call: TRBJ2-2; v_call: TRBV10-3; cdr3_aa: CATSHRQGDTGELFF
j_call: TRBJ1-3; v_call: TRBV2; cdr3_aa: CASSESRYSGNTIYF
j_call: TRBJ2-3; v_call: TRBV6-2/TRBV6-3; cdr3_aa: CASSYPLAPTDTQYF
j_call: TRBJ2-5; v_call: TRBV24-1; cdr3_aa: CATSDLDYQETQYF